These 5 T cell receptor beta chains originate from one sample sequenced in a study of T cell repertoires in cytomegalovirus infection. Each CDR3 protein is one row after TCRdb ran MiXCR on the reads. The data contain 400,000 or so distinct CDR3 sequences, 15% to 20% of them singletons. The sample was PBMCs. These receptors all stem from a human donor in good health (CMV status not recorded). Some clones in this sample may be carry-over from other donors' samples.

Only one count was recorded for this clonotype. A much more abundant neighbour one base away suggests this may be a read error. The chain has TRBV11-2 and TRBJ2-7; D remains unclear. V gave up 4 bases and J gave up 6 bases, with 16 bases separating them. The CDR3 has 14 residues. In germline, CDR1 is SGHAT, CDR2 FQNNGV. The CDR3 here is CASSSAGPMGEQYF. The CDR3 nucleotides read TGTGCCAGCAGCTCGGCTGGGCCGATGGGCGAGCAGTACTTC.

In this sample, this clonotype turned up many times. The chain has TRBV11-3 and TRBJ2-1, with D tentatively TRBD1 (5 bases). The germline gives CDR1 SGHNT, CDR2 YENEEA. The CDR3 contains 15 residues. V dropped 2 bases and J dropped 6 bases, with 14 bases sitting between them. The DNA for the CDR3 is TGTGCCAGCAGCTTATATCACGGACAAGGCAATGAGCAGTTCTTC. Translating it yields CASSLYHGQGNEQFF. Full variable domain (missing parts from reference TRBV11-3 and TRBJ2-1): EAGVVQSPRYKIIEKKQPVAFWCNPISGHNTLYWYLQNLGQGPELLIRYENEEAVDDSQLPKDRFSAERLKGVDSTLKIQPAELGDSAVYLCASSLYHGQGNEQFFGPGTRLTVL.

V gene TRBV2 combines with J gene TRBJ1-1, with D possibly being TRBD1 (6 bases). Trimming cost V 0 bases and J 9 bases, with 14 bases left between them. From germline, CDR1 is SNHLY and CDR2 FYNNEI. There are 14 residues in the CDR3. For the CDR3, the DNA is TGTGCCAGCAGTGAAGCGCTGGACAGCCTACAAGCTTTCTTT. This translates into CASSEALDSLQAFF.

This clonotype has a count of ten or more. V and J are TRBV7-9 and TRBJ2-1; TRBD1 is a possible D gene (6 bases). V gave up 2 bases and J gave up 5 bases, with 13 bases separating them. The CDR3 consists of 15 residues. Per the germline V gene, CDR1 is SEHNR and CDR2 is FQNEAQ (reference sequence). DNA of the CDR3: TGTGCCAGCAGCTTATGGCAGGGGTTTAACAATGAGCAGTTCTTC. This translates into CASSLWQGFNNEQFF. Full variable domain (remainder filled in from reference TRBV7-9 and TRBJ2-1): DTGVSQNPRHKITKRGQNVTFRCDPISEHNRLYWYRQTLGQGPEFLTYFQNEAQLEKSRLLSDRFSAERPKGSFSTLEIQRTEQGDSAMYLCASSLWQGFNNEQFFGPGTRLTVL.

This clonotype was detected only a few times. This CDR3 reads CASSFPGTGETYEQYF. DNA of the CDR3: TGTGCCAGCAGCTTTCCCGGGACAGGGGAGACCTACGAGCAGTACTTC. The gene calls are TRBV7-9 and TRBJ2-7; 10 nucleotides align to TRBD1. The germline V gene has CDR1 SEHNR and CDR2 FQNEAQ (reference sequence). J gave up 2 bases and V 3 bases, and 7 bases lay outside the gene matches. The CDR3 contains 16 residues.